The 18 T cell receptor beta chains in this list originate from one sample, sequenced in a study of technical replicates of blood from a few donors. The data were produced by immunoSEQ multiplex PCR, yet TCRdb's version contains in-frame clones alone and is incomplete. The sample includes approximately 75,000 clones, approximately 96% of them seen just once. The sequenced sample consisted of T cells isolated from PBMCs. These receptors all stem from a human donor in good health.

The chain recombines TRBV5-4 with TRBJ2-3, with D maybe TRBD1 (5 bases). Looked up from germline, CDR1 is SGHNT and CDR2 is YYREEE (reference sequence). V was shortened by 6 bases and J by 6 bases, with 17 bases between the two germline ends. The CDR3 spans 14 residues. CDR3 amino acids: CASIFSGIVDTQYF. Here the CDR3 DNA reads TGTGCCAGCATCTTCTCAGGGATTGTGGATACGCAGTATTTT.

The gene calls are TRBV7-9 and TRBJ2-1; D ambiguous. The germline V and J ends were trimmed by 5 bases and 8 bases, with 10 bases remaining between them. There are 12 residues in the CDR3. CDR1 is SEHNR, CDR2 FQNEAQ, per germline (reference sequence). The CDR3 region is CASSPVEDEQFF. CDR3 nucleotide sequence: TGTGCCAGCAGCCCCGTCGAGGATGAGCAGTTCTTC.

This clone has a single count. CDR3: CASSLLSVESYEQYF. DNA for the CDR3: TGTGCCAGCAGTTTACTGTCGGTAGAATCCTACGAGCAGTACTTC. The chain combines TRBV28 with TRBJ2-7; no clear D gene. Trimming took off 2 bases at V and 1 base at J, with 12 bases between the two ends. The CDR3 has 15 amino acids. CDR1 MDHEN and CDR2 SYDVKM come from the germline V gene.

This chain connects TRBV10-3 to TRBJ2-1, with D tentatively TRBD1 (5 bases). V lost 3 bases and J lost 4, with 13 bases in between. The CDR3 loop spans 15 amino acids. CDR1 ENHRY and CDR2 SYGVKD come from the germline V gene. Here the CDR3 reads CAISDRVEKYNEQFF. In nucleotides, the CDR3 is TGTGCCATCAGTGACAGGGTTGAGAAGTACAATGAGCAGTTCTTC.

V and J are TRBV5-1 and TRBJ2-1; perhaps TRBD2 as D (5 bases). V shed 2 bases and J shed 7 bases, with 13 bases lying between them. Germline lookup yields CDR1 SGHRS and CDR2 YFSETQ. The CDR3 loop spans 14 amino acids. CDR3 residues: CASSLVDSRNEQFF. Here the CDR3 DNA reads TGCGCCAGCAGCTTAGTGGACTCGCGGAATGAGCAGTTCTTC. Together with reference TRBV5-1 and TRBJ2-1, the CDR3 gives the full variable domain: KAGVTQTPRYLIKTRGQQVTLSCSPISGHRSVSWYQQTPGQGLQFLFEYFSETQRNKGNFPGRFSGRQFSNSRSEMNVSTLELGDSALYLCASSLVDSRNEQFFGPGTRLTVL.

This chain uses TRBV30 with TRBJ1-1; 8 bases map to TRBD1. The CDR3 is made up of 16 amino acids. Germline values: CDR1 GTSNPN, CDR2 SVGIG (reference sequence). The J segment lost 4 bases and the V segment lost 2 bases, leaving 12 bases of the junction unmatched. CDR3 loop: CAWSHRAGGIITEAFF. CDR3 nucleotides: TGTGCCTGGAGTCACCGGGCAGGGGGCATAATCACTGAAGCTTTCTTT.

The V call is TRBV25-1, the J call TRBJ2-3, with 7 positions matching TRBD2. The V gene end was trimmed by 3 bases and the J gene end by 8 bases; junction bases not matched to a gene: 5. CDR3 length equals 13 residues. The germline V gene has CDR1 MGHDK and CDR2 SYGVNS. The CDR3: CASSDGGWVTQYF. The DNA for the CDR3 is TGTGCCAGCAGTGACGGGGGGTGGGTTACGCAGTATTTT.

This chain links TRBV18 with TRBJ1-5; D unclear. Germline CDR1 and CDR2: KGHSH and LQKENI. The CDR3 consists of 14 residues. Trimming removed 2 bases from V and 2 bases from J, with 7 bases in between. The CDR3 DNA is TGTGCCAGCTCACCAGCGGCAGGCAATCAGCCCCAGCATTTT. Its protein is CASSPAAGNQPQHF.

The chain joins TRBV4-2 to TRBJ2-1, with 10 bases identical to TRBD1. Trimming cost V 8 bases and J 8 bases; bases outside gene matches: 6. Germline V gene data show CDR1 as LGHNA and CDR2 as YNFKEQ. The CDR3 extends over 13 amino acids. Here the CDR3 DNA reads TGTGCCAGCGGGACAGGGGACTGGGATGAGCAGTTCTTC. Encoded protein: CASGTGDWDEQFF.

The rearrangement joins TRBV10-3 to TRBJ1-2, with 10 nucleotides matching TRBD1. CDR1 ENHRY and CDR2 SYGVKD come from the germline V gene. CDR3 length equals 16 residues. The V gene end was trimmed by 4 bases and the J gene end by 2 bases; junction bases not matched to a gene: 7. Written as DNA, the CDR3 is TGTGCCATCAGTGGGAGGCCGGGACAGGGGAACTATGGCTACACCTTC. Protein product: CAISGRPGQGNYGYTF.

The CDR3 DNA reads as TGTGCCAGCAGTGAAGCTCTGACTACTTACACAGATACGCAGTATTTT. Protein sequence: CASSEALTTYTDTQYF. This chain uses TRBV6-1 with TRBJ2-3, with a weak D call TRBD2 (5 bases). Germline lookup yields CDR1 MNHNS and CDR2 SASEGT. The CDR3 length is 16 residues. Trimming stripped 0 bases from V and 2 bases from J, with 12 bases between.

The rearrangement joins TRBV11-2 to TRBJ2-7; TRBD1 matches 7 bases. Germline loops: CDR1 SGHAT, CDR2 FQNNGV. The CDR3 is made up of 13 amino acids. V lost 2 bases and J lost 3; bases outside the gene matches: 1. The CDR3 region has the DNA TGTGCCAGCAGCTTATCAGGGGGCTACGAGCAGTACTTC. This translates into CASSLSGGYEQYF.

The V and J genes are TRBV30 and TRBJ2-1; 16 bases are a match to TRBD2. In germline, CDR1 is GTSNPN, CDR2 SVGIG (reference sequence). This CDR3 has 15 residues. V was pared by 1 base and J by 12 bases, with 6 bases of the junction left unmatched. This chain's CDR3 is CAWSGGTSGGAGQFF. The CDR3 nucleotides are TGTGCCTGGAGTGGTGGGACTAGCGGGGGGGCCGGGCAGTTCTTC.

Only one count was recorded for this clone. V is TRBV10-2 and J is TRBJ2-6; TRBD1 is a possible D gene (5 bases). The V end lost 2 bases, the J end lost 1 base, and 18 bases lay between the germline ends. The CDR3 is 19 amino acids. Germline CDR1 and CDR2: WSHSY and SAAADI. The CDR3 DNA sequence: TGCGCCAGCAGTGAGGTTCAGGGCTTCGTCTATTCTGGGGCCAACGTCCTGACTTTC. It codes for CASSEVQGFVYSGANVLTF.

The CDR3 coding sequence is TGTGCCAGCAGCTTCGGGGGGACCGGGGAGCTGTTTTTT. It is translated as CASSFGGTGELFF. This chain connects TRBV7-6 to TRBJ2-2; 7 bases are a match to TRBD2. There are 13 residues in the CDR3. V shed 3 bases, J shed 5 bases, and the junction held 0 bases outside the gene matches. Per the germline V gene, CDR1 is SGHVS and CDR2 is FNYEAQ.

This chain uses TRBV9 with TRBJ2-3; 10 nucleotides line up with TRBD2. Per the germline V gene, CDR1 is SGDLS and CDR2 is YYNGEE. After removal of 3 bases from V and 0 bases from J, the junction contained 4 bases not matched to a gene. This CDR3 is built from 16 residues. The CDR3 protein is CASSGSGRPSTDTQYF. CDR3 sequence (DNA): TGTGCCAGCAGCGGTAGCGGGAGGCCTAGCACAGATACGCAGTATTTT. Full variable domain (rest looked up from reference TRBV9 and TRBJ2-3): DSGVTQTPKHLITATGQRVTLRCSPRSGDLSVYWYQQSLDQGLQFLIQYYNGEERAKGNILERFSAQQFPDLHSELNLSSLELGDSALYFCASSGSGRPSTDTQYFGPGTRLTVL.

The chain has TRBV11-3 and TRBJ2-7; TRBD1 agrees at 12 bases. Trimming took 2 bases from V and 6 from J; bases not matched to a gene: 8. There are 16 residues in the CDR3. CDR1 and CDR2 from the germline V gene are SGHNT and YENEEA. The CDR3 sequence: CASSLRSGTGGSEQYF. The CDR3 nucleotides read TGTGCCAGCAGCTTACGATCCGGGACAGGGGGCTCCGAGCAGTACTTC.

The V and J genes are TRBV4-1 and TRBJ2-5, with 7 bases identical to TRBD1. V shed 4 bases and J 0 bases; nucleotides not matched to a gene: 17. The CDR3 loop spans 19 amino acids. Germline assignment: CDR1 MGHRA and CDR2 YSYEKL. The CDR3 nucleotides are TGCGCCAGCAGCCCCTCCCGGACAGGTTCAAACCCGTACCAAGAGACCCAGTACTTC. Translated, it gives CASSPSRTGSNPYQETQYF.